The 29 T cell receptor beta chains reported below all come from one sample, sequenced in a study of blood T cell repertoires in COVID-19. The repertoire was sequenced with immunoSEQ multiplex PCR; TCRdb's copy has only in-frame clones and lacks some. The sample includes about 100,000 clones, roughly 86% seen only once; the top ten take around 3%. Sample: peripheral blood. The receptors were sampled from a man in his forties or fifties with active or convalescent COVID-19.

The chain is built from TRBV6-5 and TRBJ1-5, with D maybe TRBD1 (6 bases). From germline, CDR1 is MNHEY and CDR2 SVGAGI. CDR3 length equals 15 residues. V lost 6 bases and J lost 2, with 14 bases in between. The CDR3 loop is CASSDQGMGNQPQHF. CDR3 coding DNA: TGTGCCAGCAGCGACCAGGGGATGGGCAATCAGCCCCAGCATTTT.

The gene calls are TRBV7-9 and TRBJ2-7; TRBD1 is a possible D gene (7 bases). V lost 3 bases to trimming and J lost 6 bases, with 15 bases between them. The V gene's germline CDR1 is SEHNR and CDR2 FQNEAQ (reference sequence). The length of the CDR3 is 14 residues. DNA for the CDR3: TGTGCCAGCAGCTTGGGGGGACAGTCATCCGAGCAGTACTTC. Protein product: CASSLGGQSSEQYF. The variable domain in full, with the rest retrieved from reference TRBV7-9 and TRBJ2-7, is DTGVSQNPRHKITKRGQNVTFRCDPISEHNRLYWYRQTLGQGPEFLTYFQNEAQLEKSRLLSDRFSAERPKGSFSTLEIQRTEQGDSAMYLCASSLGGQSSEQYFGPGTRLTVT.

The gene calls are TRBV28 and TRBJ1-5, with 10 nucleotides matching TRBD1. Germline V gene data show CDR1 as MDHEN and CDR2 as SYDVKM. The CDR3 is 15 residues long. The V segment lost 6 bases and the J segment 3 bases; nucleotides outside the gene matches: 5. The CDR3 protein is CASRGTGALNQPQHF. The CDR3 DNA is TGTGCCAGCAGGGGGACAGGGGCCCTCAATCAGCCCCAGCATTTT. Using reference TRBV28 and TRBJ1-5 for the parts outside the CDR3, the full variable domain is DVKVTQSSRYLVKRTGEKVFLECVQDMDHENMFWYRQDPGLGLRLIYFSYDVKMKEKGDIPEGYSVSREKKERFSLILESASTNQTSMYLCASRGTGALNQPQHFGDGTRLSIL.

Here the CDR3 reads CASSDPVIWQYF. CDR3 nucleotides: TGTGCCAGCAGTGACCCAGTAATCTGGCAGTACTTC. V usage is TRBV25-1 and J usage is TRBJ2-7, with D unresolved. Trimming took off 3 bases at V and 9 bases at J, with 12 bases between the two ends. The CDR3 spans 12 residues. Germline values: CDR1 MGHDK, CDR2 SYGVNS.

The V gene is TRBV18, the J gene TRBJ2-1, with TRBD2 matching 8 bases. Germline values: CDR1 KGHSH, CDR2 LQKENI. V was clipped by 3 bases and J by 7 bases; unmatched bases: 8. CDR3 length: 15 residues. CDR3 residues: CASSPRGGNGNEQFF. For the CDR3, the DNA is TGTGCCAGCTCACCCCGGGGGGGCAATGGGAATGAGCAGTTCTTC.

The CDR3 nucleotides are TGTGCCAGCTCACCCTTTGACGAGCAGTACGTC. Translating it yields CASSPFDEQYV. The V gene is TRBV18, the J gene TRBJ2-7; D is ambiguous. V gave up 3 bases and J gave up 5 bases, with 5 bases separating them. This CDR3 has 11 amino acids. In germline, CDR1 is KGHSH, CDR2 LQKENI.

Only one count was recorded for this clone. This chain uses TRBV10-2 with TRBJ1-3; 9 bases line up with TRBD1. CDR3 size: 17 residues. Unmatched junction bases numbered 4, after V lost 0 bases and J lost 1 base. From germline, CDR1 is WSHSY and CDR2 SAAADI. Here the CDR3 reads CASSESHRGPSGNTIYF. The CDR3 coding sequence is TGCGCCAGCAGTGAGTCACACAGGGGGCCATCTGGAAACACCATATATTTT.

There are a few counts of this clone. The chain has TRBV30 and TRBJ1-6; D gene uncertain. Germline assignment: CDR1 GTSNPN and CDR2 SVGIG (reference sequence). The CDR3 has 12 amino acids. Trimming took off 3 bases at V and 4 bases at J, with 4 bases between the two ends. This chain's CDR3 is CAWSSYNSPLHF. As DNA, the CDR3 is TGTGCCTGGAGCAGTTATAATTCACCCCTCCACTTT.

This sequence joins TRBV30 and TRBJ1-2; 8 bases fit TRBD1. Germline CDR1 is GTSNPN and CDR2 is SVGIG (reference sequence). There are 13 residues in the CDR3. V shed 4 bases, J shed 2 bases, and the junction held 3 bases outside the gene matches. CDR3 protein: CAWTGGVNYGYTF. For the CDR3, the DNA is TGTGCCTGGACAGGGGGCGTCAACTATGGCTACACCTTC.

The rearrangement joins TRBV20-1 to TRBJ2-7; 13 nucleotides match TRBD2. V lost 3 bases to trimming and J lost 1 base; unmatched junction nucleotides: 9. Looked up from germline, CDR1 is DFQATT and CDR2 is SNEGSKA (reference sequence). This CDR3 contains 17 residues. The DNA of the CDR3 is TGCAGTGCTAGTCACCGGACTAGCGGGGGCGCGTCCTACGAGCAGTACTTC. It codes for CSASHRTSGGASYEQYF.

This clone was detected only a few times. The chain joins TRBV9 to TRBJ1-1; D is perhaps TRBD1 (6 bases). CDR1 is SGDLS and CDR2 is YYNGEE in the germline V gene. Trimming left V 4 bases short and J 7 bases short, with 11 bases between. The CDR3 extends over 12 amino acids. The CDR3: CASSNQGSEAFF. In DNA form, the CDR3 reads TGTGCCAGCAGCAACCAGGGGAGTGAAGCTTTCTTT.

The chain employs TRBV6-6 and TRBJ1-2; D gene ambiguous. The V end lost 8 bases, the J end lost 7 bases, and 14 bases lay between the germline ends. This CDR3 has 12 residues. Germline values: CDR1 MNHNY, CDR2 SVGAGI (reference sequence). This chain's CDR3 is CASGQALSGYTF. In nucleotides, the CDR3 is TGTGCCAGCGGGCAGGCCCTAAGTGGCTACACCTTC.

This chain joins TRBV11-3 and TRBJ2-7; weak D call: TRBD1 (5 bases). The CDR3 length is 15 residues. V lost 5 bases, J lost 5 bases, and 19 bases lay in between. Germline lookup yields CDR1 SGHNT and CDR2 YENEEA. The CDR3 spells CASSLTSGQGHEQYF. DNA of the CDR3: TGTGCCAGCAGCCTAACGTCGGGTCAGGGCCACGAGCAGTACTTC.

The chain joins TRBV6-1 to TRBJ1-2; D possibly corresponds to TRBD1 (6 bases). This CDR3 is built from 14 residues. Germline V gene data show CDR1 as MNHNS and CDR2 as SASEGT. Deletions cut 3 bases from V and 7 bases from J, with 15 bases between. CDR3 loop: CASSENRVAGGYTF. As DNA, the CDR3 is TGTGCCAGCAGTGAGAACAGGGTGGCGGGTGGCTACACCTTC.

The CDR3 here is CASSIMGQGEKLFF. CDR3 coding DNA: TGTGCCAGTAGTATAATGGGACAGGGGGAAAAACTGTTTTTT. The genes are TRBV19 and TRBJ1-4; 10 positions agree with TRBD1. The CDR3 length is 14 residues. V lost 2 bases to trimming and J lost 8 bases; unmatched junction nucleotides: 2. Germline CDR1 is LNHDA and CDR2 is SQIVND (reference sequence).

The V and J genes are TRBV10-1 and TRBJ2-3; 11 bases fit TRBD1. This CDR3 is built from 11 residues. V lost 4 bases and J lost 14; bases outside the gene matches: 2. Germline V gene lookup returns CDR1 WNHNN and CDR2 SYGVQD (reference sequence). The chain's CDR3 is CASSGTGGLYF. The CDR3 DNA follows: TGCGCCAGCAGTGGGACAGGGGGCCTGTATTTT.

The rearrangement links TRBV14 to TRBJ2-1, with D possibly being TRBD2 (5 bases). The CDR3 length is 14 residues. Germline V gene data show CDR1 as SGHDN and CDR2 as FVKESK. Trimming pared 3 bases from V and 8 bases from J, leaving 14 bases between. The CDR3 region is CASSHLTRLDEQFF. In nucleotides, the CDR3 is TGTGCCAGCAGCCATCTAACTAGACTCGATGAGCAGTTCTTC.

This clone was seen once. This chain connects TRBV12-3 or TRBV12-4 to TRBJ2-7; possibly TRBD2 for D (6 bases). V lost 6 bases, J lost 7 bases, and 16 bases lay in between. The CDR3 covers 13 residues. The CDR3 loop is CASSKTDGGEQYF. The CDR3 coding sequence is TGTGCCAGCAGCAAGACAGACGGGGGAGAGCAGTACTTC.

J is TRBJ1-4 and V is TRBV7-2; D unresolved. Germline V gene lookup returns CDR1 SGHTA and CDR2 FQGNSA. V lost 2 bases to trimming and J lost 5 bases, with 9 bases between them. CDR3 length equals 14 residues. As DNA, the CDR3 is TGTGCCAGCAGCTTATCGGCGGGGAATGAAAAACTGTTTTTT. The encoded protein is CASSLSAGNEKLFF.

The chain recombines TRBV5-1 with TRBJ1-2; 11 bases fit TRBD1. The CDR3 spans 16 residues. The trim removed 2 bases at V and 7 bases at J, leaving 10 bases unmatched. In germline, CDR1 is SGHRS, CDR2 YFSETQ. The CDR3 loop reads CASSLFPGQGEGGYTF. The CDR3 DNA reads as TGCGCCAGCAGCTTATTTCCGGGACAGGGGGAGGGTGGCTACACCTTC.

The chain carries TRBV5-4 and TRBJ1-2, with 12 bases aligning to TRBD1. V trimming: 6 bases; J trimming: 8 bases; junction bases outside the gene matches: 8. The CDR3 length is 14 residues. Germline V gives CDR1 SGHNT, CDR2 YYREEE (reference sequence). DNA for the CDR3: TGTGCCAGCACCCAGGGACAGGGGGCCAGGGGCTACACCTTC. Translation gives CASTQGQGARGYTF.

The chain couples TRBV6-6 to TRBJ1-4; 7 nucleotides align to TRBD1. This CDR3 spans 15 amino acids. J was trimmed by 8 bases and V by 3 bases; bases with no gene match: 9. Germline assignment: CDR1 MNHNY and CDR2 SVGAGI (reference sequence). The CDR3 DNA sequence: TGTGCCAGCAGTTATCACACAGGGGTTTCCGAAAAACTGTTTTTT. It codes for CASSYHTGVSEKLFF.

The rearrangement uses TRBV11-2 and TRBJ1-1; D not resolved. CDR3 length equals 12 residues. Trimming cost V 5 bases and J 2 bases, with 6 bases left between them. Germline CDR1 SGHAT, CDR2 FQNNGV. As DNA, the CDR3 is TGTGCCAGCAGCCCCTTTAACACTGAAGCTTTCTTT. This codes for CASSPFNTEAFF.

To note about this clone: In the same sample, other DNA sequences code for this CDR3. CDR3 loop: CASSSGQGGQPQHF. Here the CDR3 DNA reads TGTGCCAGCAGTTCAGGACAGGGAGGTCAGCCCCAGCATTTT. The genes are TRBV28 and TRBJ1-5; 8 nucleotides line up with TRBD1. V shed 4 bases and J 6 bases; nucleotides not matched to a gene: 5. Germline V CDR1 and CDR2: MDHEN, SYDVKM. This CDR3 is built from 14 residues.

In its sample, this clone was seen many times. This rearrangement joins TRBV3-1 (or the pseudogene TRBV3-2) to TRBJ1-2; 7 bases fit TRBD1. The V and J ends lost 1 base and 6 bases, in that order; junction bases with no gene match: 5. The CDR3 contains 14 residues. Germline-derived CDR1 and CDR2 are LGHDT and YNNKEL (reference sequence). DNA for the CDR3: TGTGCCAGCAGCCAAGGACAGGGCGGTCATGGCTACACCTTC. It yields the protein CASSQGQGGHGYTF.

The chain combines TRBV5-1 with TRBJ1-1, with TRBD1 matching 7 bases. This CDR3 is built from 15 residues. V was pared by 0 bases and J by 3 bases, with 5 bases of the junction left unmatched. Germline V CDR1 and CDR2: SGHRS, YFSETQ. The CDR3 loop is CASSLGQGTYTEAFF. CDR3 DNA: TGCGCCAGCAGCTTGGGACAGGGTACTTACACTGAAGCTTTCTTT.

The chain links TRBV4-3 to TRBJ1-6; D might be TRBD1 (5 bases). Deletions cut 0 bases from V and 8 bases from J, with 11 bases between. From germline, CDR1 is LGHNA and CDR2 YSLEER. CDR3 size: 15 residues. CDR3 nucleotide sequence: TGCGCCAGCAGCCAAGAGACAGATACGCATTCACCCCTCCACTTT. Amino acid sequence: CASSQETDTHSPLHF.

The rearrangement uses TRBV28 and TRBJ1-3; D remains ambiguous. Germline CDR1 MDHEN, CDR2 SYDVKM. V was pared by 2 bases and J by 0 bases, with 11 bases between. This CDR3 is 16 amino acids long. CDR3 sequence: CASSLNRRISGNTIYF. The CDR3 nucleotides are TGTGCCAGCAGTTTAAATAGGAGGATCTCTGGAAACACCATATATTTT. Full variable domain (missing parts from reference TRBV28 and TRBJ1-3): DVKVTQSSRYLVKRTGEKVFLECVQDMDHENMFWYRQDPGLGLRLIYFSYDVKMKEKGDIPEGYSVSREKKERFSLILESASTNQTSMYLCASSLNRRISGNTIYFGEGSWLTVV.

The chain is built from TRBV3-1 (or the pseudogene TRBV3-2) and TRBJ1-2; a possible D gene is TRBD1 (5 bases). Germline values: CDR1 LGHDT, CDR2 YNNKEL (reference sequence). Trimming shortened V by 1 base and J by 6 bases, and 24 bases separated the two germline ends. The CDR3 is made up of 18 amino acids. CDR3 sequence: CASSQGDQGLNWGDGYTF. The CDR3 nucleotides are TGTGCCAGCAGCCAAGGGGACCAGGGTCTAAACTGGGGGGATGGCTACACCTTC.